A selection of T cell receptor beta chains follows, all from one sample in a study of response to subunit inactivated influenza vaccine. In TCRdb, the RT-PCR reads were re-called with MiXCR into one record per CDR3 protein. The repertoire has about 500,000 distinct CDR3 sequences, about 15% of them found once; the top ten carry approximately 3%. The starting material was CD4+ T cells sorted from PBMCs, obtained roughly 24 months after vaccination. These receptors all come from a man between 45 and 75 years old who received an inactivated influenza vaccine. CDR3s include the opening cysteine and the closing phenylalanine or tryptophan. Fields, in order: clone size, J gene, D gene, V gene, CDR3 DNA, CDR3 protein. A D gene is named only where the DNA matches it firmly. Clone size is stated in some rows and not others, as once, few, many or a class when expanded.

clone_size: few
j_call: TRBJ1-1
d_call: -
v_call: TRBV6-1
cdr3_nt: TGTGCCAGCGGTAGTAGGGAGAACACTGAAGCTTTCTTT
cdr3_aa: CASGSRENTEAFF

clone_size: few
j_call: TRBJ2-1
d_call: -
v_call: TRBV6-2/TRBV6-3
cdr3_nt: TGTGCCAGCAGCTACTATTCGACAGGCCGCAATGAGCAGTTCTTC
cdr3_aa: CASSYYSTGRNEQFF

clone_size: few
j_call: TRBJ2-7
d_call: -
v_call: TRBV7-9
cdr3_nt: TGTGCCAGCAGCTTAGTAATGCGAGAGGGCGAGCAGTACTTC
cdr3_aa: CASSLVMREGEQYF

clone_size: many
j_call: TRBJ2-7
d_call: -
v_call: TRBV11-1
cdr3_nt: TGTGCCAGCAGCTCCCATGGCACCGTATCCGAGCAGTACTTC
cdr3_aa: CASSSHGTVSEQYF

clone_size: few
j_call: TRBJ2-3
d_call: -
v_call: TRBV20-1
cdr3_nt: TGCAGTGCTAGAGATACTCCAGATACGCAGTATTTT
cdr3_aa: CSARDTPDTQYF

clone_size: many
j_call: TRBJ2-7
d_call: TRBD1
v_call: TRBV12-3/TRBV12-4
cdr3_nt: TGTGCCAGCAGTCGGACAGGCCCCTACGAGCAGTACTTC
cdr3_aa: CASSRTGPYEQYF

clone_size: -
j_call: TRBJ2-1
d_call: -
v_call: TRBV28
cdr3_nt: TGTGCCAGCAGACCCTCTGGCGGTAGCTCCTACAATGAGCAGTTCTTC
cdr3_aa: CASRPSGGSSYNEQFF

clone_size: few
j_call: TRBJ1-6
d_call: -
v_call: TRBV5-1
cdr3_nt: TGCGCCAGCAGCCCGGCCCGATCCCGCCAAAATTCACCCCTCCACTTT
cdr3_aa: CASSPARSRQNSPLHF

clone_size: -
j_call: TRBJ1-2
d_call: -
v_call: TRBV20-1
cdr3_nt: TGCAGTGCCGCCCGTGAACGGACAGTCTATGGCTACACCTTC
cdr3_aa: CSAARERTVYGYTF

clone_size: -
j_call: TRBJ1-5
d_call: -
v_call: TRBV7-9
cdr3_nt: TGTGCCAGCAGCCCGTTAAGCAATCAGCCCCAGCATTTT
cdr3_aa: CASSPLSNQPQHF

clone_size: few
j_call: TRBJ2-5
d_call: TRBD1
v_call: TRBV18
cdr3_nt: TGTGCCAGCTCATACGGGACAGTTCAAGAGACCCAGTACTTC
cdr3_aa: CASSYGTVQETQYF

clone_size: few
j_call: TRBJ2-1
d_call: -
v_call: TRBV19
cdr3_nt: TGTGCCAGTAGTACTAGCGAGTACAATGAGCAGTTCTTC
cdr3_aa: CASSTSEYNEQFF

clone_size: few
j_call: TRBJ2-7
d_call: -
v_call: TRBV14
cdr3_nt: TGTGCCAGCAGCCAATTAGACGGCTACTACGAGCAGTACTTC
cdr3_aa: CASSQLDGYYEQYF

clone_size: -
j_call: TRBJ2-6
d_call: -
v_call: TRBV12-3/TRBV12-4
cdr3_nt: TGTGCCAGCACCTTAAAAGGCCAGAGCTCTGGGGCCAACGTCCTGACTTTC
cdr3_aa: CASTLKGQSSGANVLTF

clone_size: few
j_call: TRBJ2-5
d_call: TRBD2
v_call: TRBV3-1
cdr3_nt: TGTGCCAGCAGCGCTCGGACTAGCGGGGGTTTAAAAGAGACCCAGTACTTC
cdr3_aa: CASSARTSGGLKETQYF

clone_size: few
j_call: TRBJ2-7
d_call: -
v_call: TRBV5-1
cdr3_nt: TGCGCCAGCAGCTTGGCCTCAAGACAGGCCACCCAAGAGCAGTACTTC
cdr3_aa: CASSLASRQATQEQYF

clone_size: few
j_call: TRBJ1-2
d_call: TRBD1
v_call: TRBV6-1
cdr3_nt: TGTGCCAGCAGGTCTCAGGGGGCCCGAGGGGGCTACACCTTC
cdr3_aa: CASRSQGARGGYTF

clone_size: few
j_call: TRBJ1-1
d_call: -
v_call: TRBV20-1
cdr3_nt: TGCAGTGCTAGATCGGAGACTGAAGCTTTCTTT
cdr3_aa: CSARSETEAFF

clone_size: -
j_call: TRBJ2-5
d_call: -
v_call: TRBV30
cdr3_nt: TGTGCCTGGAGCCCCCAACAAGAGACCCAGTACTTC
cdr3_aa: CAWSPQQETQYF

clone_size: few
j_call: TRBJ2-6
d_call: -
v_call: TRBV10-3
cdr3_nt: TGTGCCATCAGTGGGAGGGAGGGGGCCAACGTCCTGACTTTC
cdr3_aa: CAISGREGANVLTF

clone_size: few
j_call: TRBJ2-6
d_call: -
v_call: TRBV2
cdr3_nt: TGTGCCAGCAGTGAGTGGGGGAACGGGGCCAACGTCCTGACTTTC
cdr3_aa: CASSEWGNGANVLTF

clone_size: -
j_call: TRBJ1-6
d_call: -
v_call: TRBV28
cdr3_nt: TGTGCCAGCAGTTTATACCCAGGGGTCCATCGGGCGTCACCCCTCCACTTT
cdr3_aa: CASSLYPGVHRASPLHF

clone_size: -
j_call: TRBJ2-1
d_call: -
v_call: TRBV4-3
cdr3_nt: TGCGCCAGCAGCCAAGAATCAGGCTCCTACAATGAGCAGTTCTTC
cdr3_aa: CASSQESGSYNEQFF

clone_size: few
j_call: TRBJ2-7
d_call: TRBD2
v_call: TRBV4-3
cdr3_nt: TGCGCCAGCAGTCGAGGACTAGCGGGAGGCGCCTACGAGCAGTACTTC
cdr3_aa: CASSRGLAGGAYEQYF

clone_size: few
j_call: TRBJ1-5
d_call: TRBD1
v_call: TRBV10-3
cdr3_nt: TGTGCCATCAGTGAGTCAGGACAGGGGAATCAGCCCCAGCATTTT
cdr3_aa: CAISESGQGNQPQHF

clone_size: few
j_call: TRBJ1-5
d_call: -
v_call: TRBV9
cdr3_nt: TGTGCCAGCAGCGGGAGCCCGGATCAGCCCCAGCATTTT
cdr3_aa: CASSGSPDQPQHF

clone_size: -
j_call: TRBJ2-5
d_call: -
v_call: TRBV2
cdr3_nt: TGTGCCAGCAGTGAATCGGTCCAAGAGACCCAGTACTTC
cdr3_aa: CASSESVQETQYF